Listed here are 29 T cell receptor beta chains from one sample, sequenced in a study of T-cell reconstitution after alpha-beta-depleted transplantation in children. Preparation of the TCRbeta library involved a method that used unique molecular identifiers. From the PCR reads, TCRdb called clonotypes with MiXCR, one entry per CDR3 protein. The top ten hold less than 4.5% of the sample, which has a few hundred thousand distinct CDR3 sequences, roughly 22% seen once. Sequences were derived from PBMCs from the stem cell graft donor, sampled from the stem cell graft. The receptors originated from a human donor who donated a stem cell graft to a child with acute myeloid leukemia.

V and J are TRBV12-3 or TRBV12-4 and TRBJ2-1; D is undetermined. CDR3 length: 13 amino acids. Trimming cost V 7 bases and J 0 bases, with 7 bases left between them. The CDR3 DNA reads TGTGCCAGCATTGGCAGCTCCTACAATGAGCAGTTCTTC. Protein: CASIGSSYNEQFF.

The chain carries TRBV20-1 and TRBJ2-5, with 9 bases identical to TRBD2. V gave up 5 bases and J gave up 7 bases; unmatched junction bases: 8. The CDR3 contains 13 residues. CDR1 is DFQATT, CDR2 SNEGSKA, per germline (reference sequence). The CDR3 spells CSAVSGSKGTQYF. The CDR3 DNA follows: TGCAGTGCTGTTAGCGGGAGTAAAGGGACCCAGTACTTC.

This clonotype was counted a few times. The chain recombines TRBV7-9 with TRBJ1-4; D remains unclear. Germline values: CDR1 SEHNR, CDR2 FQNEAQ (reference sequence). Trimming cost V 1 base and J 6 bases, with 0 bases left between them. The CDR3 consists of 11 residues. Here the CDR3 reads CASSLDEKLFF. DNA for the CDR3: TGTGCCAGCAGCTTAGATGAAAAACTGTTTTTT.

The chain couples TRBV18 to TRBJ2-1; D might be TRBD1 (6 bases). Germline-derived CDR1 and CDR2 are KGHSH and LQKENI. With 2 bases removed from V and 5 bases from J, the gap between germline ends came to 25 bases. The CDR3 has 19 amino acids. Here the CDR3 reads CASSPEGRGTRISNNEQFF. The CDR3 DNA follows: TGTGCCAGCTCACCAGAGGGTAGGGGGACGCGGATATCAAACAATGAGCAGTTCTTC.

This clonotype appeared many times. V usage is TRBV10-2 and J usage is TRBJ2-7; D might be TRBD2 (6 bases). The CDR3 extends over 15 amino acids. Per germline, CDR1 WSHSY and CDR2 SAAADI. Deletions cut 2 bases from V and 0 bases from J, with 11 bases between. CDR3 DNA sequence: TGCGCCAGCAGTGAGGGGGGAGGTGGCTCCTACGAGCAGTACTTC. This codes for CASSEGGGGSYEQYF.

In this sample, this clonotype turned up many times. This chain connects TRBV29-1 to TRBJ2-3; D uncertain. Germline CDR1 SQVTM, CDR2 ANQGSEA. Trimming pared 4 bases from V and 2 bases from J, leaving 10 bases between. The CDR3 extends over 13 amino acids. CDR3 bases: TGCAGCGTTGCGGCTAGAGCCACAGATACGCAGTATTTT. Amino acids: CSVAARATDTQYF.

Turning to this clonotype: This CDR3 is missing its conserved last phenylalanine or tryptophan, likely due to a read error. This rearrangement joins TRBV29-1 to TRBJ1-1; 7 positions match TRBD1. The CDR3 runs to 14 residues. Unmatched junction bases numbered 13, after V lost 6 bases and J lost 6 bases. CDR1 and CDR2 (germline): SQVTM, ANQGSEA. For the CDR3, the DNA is TGCAGCGTAGACGGGGGAGGGGGCAGCGCTGAAGCTTTCTGT. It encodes CSVDGGGGSAEAFC.

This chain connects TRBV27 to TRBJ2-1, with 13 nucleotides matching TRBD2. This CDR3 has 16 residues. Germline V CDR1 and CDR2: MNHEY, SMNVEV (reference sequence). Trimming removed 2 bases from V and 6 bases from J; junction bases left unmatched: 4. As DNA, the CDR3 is TGTGCCAGCAGTTTAACTAGCGGGAGGGCCATCAATGAGCAGTTCTTC. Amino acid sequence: CASSLTSGRAINEQFF.

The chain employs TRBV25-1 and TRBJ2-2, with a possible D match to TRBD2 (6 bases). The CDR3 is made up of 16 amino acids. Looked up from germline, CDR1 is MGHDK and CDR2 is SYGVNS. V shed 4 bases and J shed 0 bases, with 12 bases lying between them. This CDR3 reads CASSVYRGTNTGELFF. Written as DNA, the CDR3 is TGTGCCAGCAGTGTTTATCGCGGGACGAACACCGGGGAGCTGTTTTTT.

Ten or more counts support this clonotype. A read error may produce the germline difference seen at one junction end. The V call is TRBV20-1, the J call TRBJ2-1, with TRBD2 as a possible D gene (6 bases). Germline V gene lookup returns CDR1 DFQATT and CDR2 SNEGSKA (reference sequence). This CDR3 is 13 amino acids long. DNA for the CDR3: TGCAGTGCTAGACCCGATAACCGACTAGTAATTTCCTTC. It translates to CSARPDNRLVISF.

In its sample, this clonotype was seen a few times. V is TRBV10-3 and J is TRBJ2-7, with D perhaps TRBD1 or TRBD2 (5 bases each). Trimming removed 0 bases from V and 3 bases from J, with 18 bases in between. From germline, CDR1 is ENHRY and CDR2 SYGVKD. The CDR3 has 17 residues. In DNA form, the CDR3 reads TGTGCCATCAGTGAGTCGAGTGGGGGAACAAATATCTACGAGCAGTACTTC. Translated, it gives CAISESSGGTNIYEQYF.

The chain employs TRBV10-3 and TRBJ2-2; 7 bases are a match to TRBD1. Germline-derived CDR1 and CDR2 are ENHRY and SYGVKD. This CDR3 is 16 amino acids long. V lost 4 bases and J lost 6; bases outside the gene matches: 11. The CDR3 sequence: CAISGYRDSGPGELFF. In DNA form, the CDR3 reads TGTGCCATCAGTGGATACCGGGACAGCGGACCCGGGGAGCTGTTTTTT.

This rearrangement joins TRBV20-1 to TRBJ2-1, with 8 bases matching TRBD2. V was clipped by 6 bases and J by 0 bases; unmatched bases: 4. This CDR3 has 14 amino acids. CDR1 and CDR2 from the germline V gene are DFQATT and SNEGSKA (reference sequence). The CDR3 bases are TGCAGTGCCCTTCTAGCGGGCTCCTACAATGAGCAGTTCTTC. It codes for CSALLAGSYNEQFF.

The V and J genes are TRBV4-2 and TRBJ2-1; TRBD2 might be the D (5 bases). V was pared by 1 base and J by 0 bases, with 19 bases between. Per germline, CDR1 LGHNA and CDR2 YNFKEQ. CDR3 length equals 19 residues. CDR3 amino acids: CASSQAQTPRATSYNEQFF. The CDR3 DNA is TGTGCCAGCAGCCAAGCACAAACGCCGCGGGCCACCTCCTACAATGAGCAGTTCTTC.

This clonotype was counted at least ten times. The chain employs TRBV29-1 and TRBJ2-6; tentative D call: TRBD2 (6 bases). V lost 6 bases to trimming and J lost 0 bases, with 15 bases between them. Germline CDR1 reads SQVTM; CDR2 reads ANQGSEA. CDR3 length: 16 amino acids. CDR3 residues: CSVWTIPSSGANVLTF. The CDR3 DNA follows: TGCAGCGTATGGACTATACCGAGCTCTGGGGCCAACGTCCTGACTTTC.

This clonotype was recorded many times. The CDR3 DNA sequence: TGCAGTGCTAGAGATTGGGATGCAGCCCGGAGGGACAATGAGCAGTTCTTC. It yields the protein CSARDWDAARRDNEQFF. The chain has TRBV20-1 and TRBJ2-1, with D perhaps matching TRBD2 (6 bases). V dropped 0 bases and J dropped 5 bases, with 20 bases sitting between them. The CDR3 loop spans 17 amino acids. Germline V gene data show CDR1 as DFQATT and CDR2 as SNEGSKA (reference sequence).

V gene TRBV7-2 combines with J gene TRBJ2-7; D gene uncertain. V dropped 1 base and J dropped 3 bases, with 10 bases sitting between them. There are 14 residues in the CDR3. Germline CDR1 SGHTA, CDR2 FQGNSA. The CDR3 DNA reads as TGTGCCAGCAGCTTAGGTAGCCGAGACTACGAGCAGTACTTC. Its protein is CASSLGSRDYEQYF.

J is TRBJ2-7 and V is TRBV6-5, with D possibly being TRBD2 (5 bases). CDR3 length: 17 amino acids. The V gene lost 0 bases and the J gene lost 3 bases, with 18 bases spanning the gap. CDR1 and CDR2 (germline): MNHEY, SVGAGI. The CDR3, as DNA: TGTGCCAGCAGTTACTCGGTCGGGCTGACCGGGATCTACGAGCAGTACTTC. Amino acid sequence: CASSYSVGLTGIYEQYF.

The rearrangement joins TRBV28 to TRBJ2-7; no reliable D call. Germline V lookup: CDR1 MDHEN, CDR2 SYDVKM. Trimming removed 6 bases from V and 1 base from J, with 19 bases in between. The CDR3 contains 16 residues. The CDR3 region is CASRPLSGYGSYEQYF. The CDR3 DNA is TGTGCCAGCAGACCGCTCTCCGGATACGGGTCCTACGAGCAGTACTTC.

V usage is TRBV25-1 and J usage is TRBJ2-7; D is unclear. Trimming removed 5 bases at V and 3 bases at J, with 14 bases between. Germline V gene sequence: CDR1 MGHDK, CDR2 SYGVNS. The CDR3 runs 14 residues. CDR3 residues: CASSLVGSLYEQYF. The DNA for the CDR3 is TGTGCCAGCAGTTTAGTAGGATCGCTCTACGAGCAGTACTTC.

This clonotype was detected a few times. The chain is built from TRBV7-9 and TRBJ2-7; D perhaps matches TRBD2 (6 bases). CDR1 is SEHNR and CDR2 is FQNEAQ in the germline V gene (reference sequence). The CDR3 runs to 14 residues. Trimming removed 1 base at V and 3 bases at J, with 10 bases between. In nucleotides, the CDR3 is TGTGCCAGCAGCTTAGGGACTATCCACTACGAGCAGTACTTC. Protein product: CASSLGTIHYEQYF.

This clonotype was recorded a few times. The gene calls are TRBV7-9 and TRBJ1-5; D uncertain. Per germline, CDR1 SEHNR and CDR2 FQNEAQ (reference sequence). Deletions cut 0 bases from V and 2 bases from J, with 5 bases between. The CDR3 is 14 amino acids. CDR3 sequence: CASSLAGGNQPQHF. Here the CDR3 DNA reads TGTGCCAGCAGCTTAGCCGGGGGCAATCAGCCCCAGCATTTT.

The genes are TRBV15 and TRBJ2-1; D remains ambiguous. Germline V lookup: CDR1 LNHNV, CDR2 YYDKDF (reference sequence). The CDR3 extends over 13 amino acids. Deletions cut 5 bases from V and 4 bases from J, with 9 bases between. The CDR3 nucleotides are TGTGCCACCAGCGGCCGCGCTTACAATGAGCAGTTCTTC. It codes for CATSGRAYNEQFF.

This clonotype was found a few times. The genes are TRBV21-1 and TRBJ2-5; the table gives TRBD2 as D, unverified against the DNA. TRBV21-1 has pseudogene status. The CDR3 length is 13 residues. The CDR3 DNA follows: TGTGCCAGCAGCAAGGGAGGTAGCGAGGCCCAGTACTTC. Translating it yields CASSKGGSEAQYF.

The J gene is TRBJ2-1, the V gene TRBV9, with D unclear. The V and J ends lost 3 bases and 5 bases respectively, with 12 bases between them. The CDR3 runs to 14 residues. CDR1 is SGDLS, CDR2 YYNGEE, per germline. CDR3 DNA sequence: TGTGCCAGCAGCGCCGTGGGGAACGACAATGAGCAGTTCTTC. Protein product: CASSAVGNDNEQFF. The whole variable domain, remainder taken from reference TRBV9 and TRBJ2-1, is DSGVTQTPKHLITATGQRVTLRCSPRSGDLSVYWYQQSLDQGLQFLIQYYNGEERAKGNILERFSAQQFPDLHSELNLSSLELGDSALYFCASSAVGNDNEQFFGPGTRLTVL.

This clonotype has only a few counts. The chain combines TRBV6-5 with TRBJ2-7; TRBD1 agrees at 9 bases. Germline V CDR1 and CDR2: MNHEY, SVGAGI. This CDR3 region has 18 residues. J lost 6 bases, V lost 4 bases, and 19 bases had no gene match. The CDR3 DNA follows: TGTGCCAGCAGTTTCCGCCGGTCGCCTCCGGGACAGGGAACCGAGCAGTACTTC. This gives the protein CASSFRRSPPGQGTEQYF.

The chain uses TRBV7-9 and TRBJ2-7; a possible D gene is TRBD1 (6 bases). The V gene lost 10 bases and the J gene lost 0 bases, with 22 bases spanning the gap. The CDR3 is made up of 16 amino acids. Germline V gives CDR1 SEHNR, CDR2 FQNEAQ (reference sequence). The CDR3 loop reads CAIPLSIDRISYEQYF. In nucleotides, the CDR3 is TGTGCCATCCCGTTATCCATCGACAGGATCTCCTACGAGCAGTACTTC.

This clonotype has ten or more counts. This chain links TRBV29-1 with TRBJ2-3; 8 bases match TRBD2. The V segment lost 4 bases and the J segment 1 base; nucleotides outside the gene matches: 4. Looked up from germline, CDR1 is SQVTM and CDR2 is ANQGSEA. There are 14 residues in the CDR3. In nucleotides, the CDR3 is TGCAGCGTTGCTTTTAGCGGGGGCACAGATACGCAGTATTTT. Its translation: CSVAFSGGTDTQYF.

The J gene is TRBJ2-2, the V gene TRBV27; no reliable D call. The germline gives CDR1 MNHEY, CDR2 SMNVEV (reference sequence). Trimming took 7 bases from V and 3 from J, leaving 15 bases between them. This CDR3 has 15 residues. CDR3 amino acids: CASNPVGGHTGELFF. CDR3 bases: TGTGCCAGCAATCCCGTGGGCGGACACACCGGGGAGCTGTTTTTT.